A selection of T cell receptor beta chains follows, all from one sample in a study of T-cell reconstitution after alpha-beta-depleted transplantation in children. TCRdb reprocessed the PCR reads with MiXCR, giving one entry per CDR3 protein. The data show approximately 980,000 distinct CDR3 sequences, about 29% seen once. This specimen was PBMCs, mostly from graft donor cells, taken 360 days after TCRalphabeta/CD19-depleted stem cell transplant. These receptors all stem from a boy younger than two who had a stem cell transplant for SCID, so the T cells may come from the graft donor. Both conserved end residues are part of each CDR3. D genes are given only for firm matches. Not all rows give a size; the values are once, few, many and, for expanded clones, a class.

TRBV2	-	TRBJ2-5	-	TGTGCCAGCAGTGAAGGCGGTACAGGGAGGCAAGAGACCCAGTACTTC	CASSEGGTGRQETQYF
TRBV20-1	-	TRBJ1-2	-	TGCTGTGCTAGACCCCCTGCACGCAAAGGGTTTTATAACTATGGCTACACCTTC	CCARPPARKGFYNYGYTF
TRBV27	-	TRBJ2-7	-	TGTGCCAGCAGTGTGCAGGGCTTCTCCTACGAGCAGTACTTC	CASSVQGFSYEQYF
TRBV12-3/TRBV12-4	TRBD2	TRBJ2-3	-	TGTGCCAGCACCCTTCGGGGAGGGTCTTTACCCCTAACAGATACGCAGTATTTT	CASTLRGGSLPLTDTQYF
TRBV11-2	-	TRBJ2-5	-	TGTGCCAGCAGCTTTAGAAAGTTAGGCATAAGCACACAAGAGACCCAGTACTTC	CASSFRKLGISTQETQYF
TRBV7-2	-	TRBJ2-5	-	TGTGCCAGCAGCCCAGGAGTTCCCCAGTACTTC	CASSPGVPQYF
TRBV6-1	TRBD2	TRBJ2-1	few	TGTGCCAGCAGTCCTTACGGGGGGGCCTACAATGAGCAGTTCTTC	CASSPYGGAYNEQFF
TRBV7-3	TRBD1	TRBJ2-2	-	TGTGCCAGCAGCTCGGACAGGGCGAACACCGGGGAGCTGTTTTTT	CASSSDRANTGELFF
TRBV9	-	TRBJ2-5	many	TGTGCCAGCAGCGTAGTCGGGACCCAGTACTTC	CASSVVGTQYF
TRBV9	-	TRBJ2-3	many	TGTGCCAGCAGCCCCCCGGGGTCCAGCACAGATACGCAGTATTTT	CASSPPGSSTDTQYF
TRBV28	-	TRBJ1-3	-	TGTGCCAGCAGTACCCGGTACTCTGGAAACACCATATATTTT	CASSTRYSGNTIYF
TRBV5-1	-	TRBJ1-3	-	TGCGCCAGCAGCTTGGAAGGGAATGGGAGAAACACCATATATTTT	CASSLEGNGRNTIYF
TRBV29-1	TRBD2	TRBJ2-1	-	TGCAGCGTCCCAGGGGCACTGTGGCGGGGGGACTCCTACAATGAGCAGTTCTTC	CSVPGALWRGDSYNEQFF
TRBV18	-	TRBJ2-2	-	TGTGCCAGCTCACCACGTTCAGTATGGAACACCGGGGAGCTGTTTTTT	CASSPRSVWNTGELFF
TRBV5-4	-	TRBJ1-1	few	TGTGCCAGCAGCTTGGACATTGAGGGGATTGAAGCTTTCTTT	CASSLDIEGIEAFF
TRBV7-3	-	TRBJ2-7	few	TGTGCCAGCAGCTTAACCAACTCCTACGAGCAGTACTTC	CASSLTNSYEQYF
TRBV5-1	-	TRBJ2-2	few	TGCGCCAGCAGCCCTGGTGGGCAGGGCCGGACCGGGGAGCTGTTTTTT	CASSPGGQGRTGELFF
TRBV18	-	TRBJ2-7	few	TGTGCCAGCTCACCAGGGATACTTACCTACGAGCAGTACTTC	CASSPGILTYEQYF
TRBV4-2	-	TRBJ2-7	once	TGTGCCAGCAGCCAAGATTGGGCAGGGGTTGCCTACGAGCAGTACTTC	CASSQDWAGVAYEQYF
TRBV24-1	-	TRBJ2-3	-	TGTGCCACCAGTGTCTTCCCACATACGCAGTATTTT	CATSVFPHTQYF
TRBV7-6	-	TRBJ1-3	once	TGTGCCAGCAGCCCGCCCGGGATCAGGAGTTTCTCTGGAAACACCATATATTTT	CASSPPGIRSFSGNTIYF
TRBV5-1	-	TRBJ2-2	many	TGCGCCAGCGGGGCGAACACCGGGGAGCTGTTTTTT	CASGANTGELFF
TRBV15	-	TRBJ1-5	few	TGTGCCACCAGCCCTACCCGGGGGGGCAATCAGCCCCAGCATTTT	CATSPTRGGNQPQHF
TRBV29-1	TRBD1	TRBJ2-3	many	TGCAGCGTTGAAGGGGACAGGAGCACAGATACGCAGTATTTT	CSVEGDRSTDTQYF
TRBV20-1	-	TRBJ1-5	few	TGCAGTGCCACCGACCCCAATCAGCCCCAGCATTTT	CSATDPNQPQHF
TRBV6-1	TRBD2	TRBJ2-2	-	TGTGCCAGCAGCCCGAGGCAGGGACTAGCGGGGGGGAACACCGGGGAGCTGTTTTTT	CASSPRQGLAGGNTGELFF
TRBV24-1	-	TRBJ2-6	-	TGTGCCACCAGTTCATCGGCCTCTGGGGCCAACGTCCTGACTTTC	CATSSSASGANVLTF
TRBV20-1	-	TRBJ1-4	once	TGCAGTGCTAGTGGGGACCCCCGAGGAATTGAAAAACTGTTTTTT	CSASGDPRGIEKLFF
TRBV25-1	-	TRBJ2-2	few	TGTGCCAGCAGTGACGCAGCGGCCACCGGGGAGCTGTTTTTT	CASSDAAATGELFF
TRBV21-1	-	TRBJ2-2	-	TGTGCCACCCCGGGACAGAAAAACACCGGGGAGCTGTTTTTT	CATPGQKNTGELFF
TRBV20-1	-	TRBJ2-1	-	TGCAGTGCTAGAGCCCTACTAGCAGGTGGGGCGAGTTCGGGCTACAATGAGCAGTTCTTC	CSARALLAGGASSGYNEQFF
TRBV5-1	-	TRBJ2-1	few	TGCGCCAGCAGCTTATTTTTGAGCTATGAGCAGTTCTTC	CASSLFLSYEQFF
TRBV28	-	TRBJ1-5	-	TGTGCCAGCAGTTTAGAGGGATATCAGCCCCAGCATTTT	CASSLEGYQPQHF
TRBV20-1	-	TRBJ2-7	-	TGCAGTGCTAGAGATGGGGGGCCCTCCTACGAGCAGTACTTC	CSARDGGPSYEQYF
TRBV14	-	TRBJ2-1	-	TGTGCCAGCAGCCTATTAACCGGGACCCTAAACTACAATGAGCAGTTCTTC	CASSLLTGTLNYNEQFF
TRBV2	-	TRBJ2-7	-	TGTGCCAGCAATGGTTTCGAGCAGTACTTC	CASNGFEQYF
TRBV4-1	-	TRBJ2-1	many	TGCGCCAGCAGCCAAGGGACGGATGAGCAGTTCTTC	CASSQGTDEQFF
TRBV7-2	-	TRBJ1-1	few	TGTGCCAGCAGCCGAAGGGACGGCCGGATGACGGCTTTCTTT	CASSRRDGRMTAFF
TRBV28	-	TRBJ2-7	-	TGTGCCAGCAGTTTGAAACTGGGGGAGTCTAGGGTGACCTACGAGCAGTACTTC	CASSLKLGESRVTYEQYF
TRBV30	-	TRBJ2-4	few	TGTGCCTGGAGCAACAGGGTAGCCAAAAACATTCAGTACTTC	CAWSNRVAKNIQYF
TRBV9	-	TRBJ1-1	-	TGTGCCAGCAGCGCATTCCCGGGGGGTGGGAATGAAGCTTTCTTT	CASSAFPGGGNEAFF
TRBV12-3/TRBV12-4	-	TRBJ1-1	few	TGTGCCAGCAGTTTATACCGAAATACTATGAACACTGAAGCTTTCTTT	CASSLYRNTMNTEAFF
TRBV29-1	TRBD2	TRBJ2-3	-	TGCAGCGTTGAAGATCCGCGGGACTATGAACCCACAGATACGCAGTATTTT	CSVEDPRDYEPTDTQYF
TRBV5-1	-	TRBJ1-2	-	TGCGCCAGCAGCTTGGCGGCGCCTGGGGATGGCTACACCTTC	CASSLAAPGDGYTF
TRBV9	-	TRBJ2-3	once	TGTGCCAGCAGCGTAGGTGCTTCGGGCAGGGGCACAGATACGCAGTATTTT	CASSVGASGRGTDTQYF
TRBV5-1	-	TRBJ1-1	-	TGCGCCAGCAGCATTCAGTTGAACACTGAAGCTTTCTTT	CASSIQLNTEAFF